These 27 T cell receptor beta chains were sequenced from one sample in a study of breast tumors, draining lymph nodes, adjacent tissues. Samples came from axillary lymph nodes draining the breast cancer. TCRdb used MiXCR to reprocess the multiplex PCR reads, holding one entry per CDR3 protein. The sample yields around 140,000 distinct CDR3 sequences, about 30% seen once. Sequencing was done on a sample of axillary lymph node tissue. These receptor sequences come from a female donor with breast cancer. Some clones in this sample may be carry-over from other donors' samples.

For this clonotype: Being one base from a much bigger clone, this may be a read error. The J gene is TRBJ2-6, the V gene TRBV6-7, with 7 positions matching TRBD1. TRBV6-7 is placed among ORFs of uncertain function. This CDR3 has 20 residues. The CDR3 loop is CASSYSSRGKGDSGANVPTF. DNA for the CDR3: TGTGCCAGCAGTTACTCGAGCAGGGGGAAGGGTGACTCTGGGGCCAACGTCCCGACTTTC.

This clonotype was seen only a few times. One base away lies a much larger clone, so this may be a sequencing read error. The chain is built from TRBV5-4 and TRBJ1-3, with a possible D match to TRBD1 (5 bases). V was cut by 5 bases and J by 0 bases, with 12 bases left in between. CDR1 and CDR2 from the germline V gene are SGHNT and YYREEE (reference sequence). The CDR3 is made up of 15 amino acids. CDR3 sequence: CASSLGDPSGNTIYF. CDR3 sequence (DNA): TGTGCCAGCAGTCTGGGGGACCCCTCTGGAAACACCATATATTTT.

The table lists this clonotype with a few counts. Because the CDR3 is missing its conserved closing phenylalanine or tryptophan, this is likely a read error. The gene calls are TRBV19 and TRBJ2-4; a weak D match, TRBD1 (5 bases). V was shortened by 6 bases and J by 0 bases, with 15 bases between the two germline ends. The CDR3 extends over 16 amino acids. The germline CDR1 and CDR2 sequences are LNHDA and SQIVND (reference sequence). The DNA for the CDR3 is TGTGCCAGTAGCCTCACAGGATTGTCAGCCAAAAACATTCAGTACTCC. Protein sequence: CASSLTGLSAKNIQYS.

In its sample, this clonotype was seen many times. The CDR3 here is CAISEDGNRVPQHF. CDR3 coding DNA: TGTGCCATCAGTGAGGACGGCAACCGGGTTCCCCAGCATTTT. This rearrangement joins TRBV10-3 to TRBJ1-5, with D unclear. Germline CDR1 reads ENHRY; CDR2 reads SYGVKD. There are 14 residues in the CDR3. V was trimmed by 2 bases and J by 10 bases, leaving 15 bases between them.

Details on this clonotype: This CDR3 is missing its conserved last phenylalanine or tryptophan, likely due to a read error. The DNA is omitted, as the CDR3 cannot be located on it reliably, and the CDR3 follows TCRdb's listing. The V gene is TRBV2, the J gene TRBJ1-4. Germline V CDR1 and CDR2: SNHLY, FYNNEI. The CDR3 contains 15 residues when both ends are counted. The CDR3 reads CASSRLRPTNEKLSL.

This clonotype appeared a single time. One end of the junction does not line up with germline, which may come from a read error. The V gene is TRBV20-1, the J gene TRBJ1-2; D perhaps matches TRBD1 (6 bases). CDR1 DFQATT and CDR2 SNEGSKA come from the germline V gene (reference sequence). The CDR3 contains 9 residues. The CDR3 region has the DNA TGCAGTGCTAGAGGGACAGTAGTCTTC. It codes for CSARGTVVF.

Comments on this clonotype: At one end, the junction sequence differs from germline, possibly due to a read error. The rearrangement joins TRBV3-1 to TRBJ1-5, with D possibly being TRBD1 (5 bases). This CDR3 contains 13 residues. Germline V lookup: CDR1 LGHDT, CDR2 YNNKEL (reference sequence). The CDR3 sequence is CASSRDLNQPQHF. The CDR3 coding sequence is TGCGCCAGCAGCCGGGACTTAAATCAGCCCCAGCATTTT.

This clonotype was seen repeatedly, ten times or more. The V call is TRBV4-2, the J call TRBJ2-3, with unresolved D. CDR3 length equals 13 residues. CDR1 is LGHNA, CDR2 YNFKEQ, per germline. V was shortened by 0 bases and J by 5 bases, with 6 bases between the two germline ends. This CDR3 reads CASSQDPLDTQYF. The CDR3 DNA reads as TGTGCCAGCAGCCAAGATCCTCTAGATACGCAGTATTTT.

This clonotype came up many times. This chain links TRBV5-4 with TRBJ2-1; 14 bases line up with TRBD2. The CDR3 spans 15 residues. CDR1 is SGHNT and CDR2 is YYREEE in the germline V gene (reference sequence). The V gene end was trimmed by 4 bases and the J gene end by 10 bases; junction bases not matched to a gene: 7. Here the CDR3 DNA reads TGTGCCAGCAGCACGACGGGACTAGCGGGGGACGAGCAGTTCTTC. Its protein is CASSTTGLAGDEQFF.

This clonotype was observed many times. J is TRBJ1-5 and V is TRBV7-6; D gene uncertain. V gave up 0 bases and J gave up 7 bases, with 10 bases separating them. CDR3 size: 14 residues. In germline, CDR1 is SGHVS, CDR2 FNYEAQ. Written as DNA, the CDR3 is TGTGCCAGCAGCTTAGCGCCGGGTGAGCAGCCCCAGCATTTT. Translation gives CASSLAPGEQPQHF.

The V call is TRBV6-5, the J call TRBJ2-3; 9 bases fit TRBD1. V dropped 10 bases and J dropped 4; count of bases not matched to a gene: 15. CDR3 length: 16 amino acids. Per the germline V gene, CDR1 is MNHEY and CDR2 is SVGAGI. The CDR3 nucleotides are TGTGCCACCAGGCGACCCGGGGACAGGGACGCAGATACGCAGTATTTT. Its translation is CATRRPGDRDADTQYF.

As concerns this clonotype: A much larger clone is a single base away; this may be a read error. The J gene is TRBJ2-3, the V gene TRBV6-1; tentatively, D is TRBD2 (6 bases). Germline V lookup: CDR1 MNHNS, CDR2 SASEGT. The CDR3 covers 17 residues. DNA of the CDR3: TGTGCCACCAGTGAAGATCTGCCGGGAGCTAGCACAGATACGCAGTATTTT. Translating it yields CATSEDLPGASTDTQYF.

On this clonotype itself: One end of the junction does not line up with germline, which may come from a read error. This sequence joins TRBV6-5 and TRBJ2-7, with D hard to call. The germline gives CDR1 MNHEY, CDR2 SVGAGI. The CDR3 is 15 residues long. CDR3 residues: CASSHSLNPNYEQYF. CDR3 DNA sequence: TGTGCCAGCAGTCACTCTCTGAACCCCAACTACGAGCAGTACTTC.

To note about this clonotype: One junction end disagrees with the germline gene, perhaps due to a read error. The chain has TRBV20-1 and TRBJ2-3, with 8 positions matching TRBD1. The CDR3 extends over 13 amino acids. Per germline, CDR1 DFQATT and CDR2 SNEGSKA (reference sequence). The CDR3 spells CSALTAGTGTQYF. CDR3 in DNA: TGCAGTGCGCTGACGGCAGGGACAGGTACGCAGTATTTT.

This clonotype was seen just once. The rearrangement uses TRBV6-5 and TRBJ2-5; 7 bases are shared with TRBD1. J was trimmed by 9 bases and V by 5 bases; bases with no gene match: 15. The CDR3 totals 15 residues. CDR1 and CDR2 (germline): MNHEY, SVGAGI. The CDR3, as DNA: TGTGCCAGCAGTCGCAAGACAGGGATGGTTCAGCCCCAGTACTTC. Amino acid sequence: CASSRKTGMVQPQYF.

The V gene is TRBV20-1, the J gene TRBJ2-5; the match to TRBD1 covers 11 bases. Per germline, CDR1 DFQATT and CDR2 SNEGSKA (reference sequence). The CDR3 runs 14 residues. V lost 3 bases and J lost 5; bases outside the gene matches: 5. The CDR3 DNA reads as TGCAGTGCTAGGGACAGGGGGCGTCGGGAGACCCAGTACTTC. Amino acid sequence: CSARDRGRRETQYF.

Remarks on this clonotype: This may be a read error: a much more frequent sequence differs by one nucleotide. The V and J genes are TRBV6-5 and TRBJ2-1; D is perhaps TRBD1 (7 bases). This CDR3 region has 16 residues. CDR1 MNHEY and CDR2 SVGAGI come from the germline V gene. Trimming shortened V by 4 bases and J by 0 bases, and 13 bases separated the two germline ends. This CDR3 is CASSFSRGASYNEQFF. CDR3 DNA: TGTGCCAGCAGTTTCAGCAGGGGGGCCTCCTACAATGAGCAGTTCTTC.

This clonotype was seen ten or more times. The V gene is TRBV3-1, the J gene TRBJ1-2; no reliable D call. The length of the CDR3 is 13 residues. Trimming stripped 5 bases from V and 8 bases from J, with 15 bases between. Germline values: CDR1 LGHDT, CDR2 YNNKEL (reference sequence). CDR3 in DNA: TGTGCCAGCAGCAAAACCCTAACACGGGGCTACACCTTC. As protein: CASSKTLTRGYTF.

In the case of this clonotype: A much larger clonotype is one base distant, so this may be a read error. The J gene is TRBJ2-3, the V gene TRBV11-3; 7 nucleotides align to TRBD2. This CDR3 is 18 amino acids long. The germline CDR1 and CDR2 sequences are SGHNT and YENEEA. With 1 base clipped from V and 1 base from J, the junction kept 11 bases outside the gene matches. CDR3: CASSLGFTCGGGTDTQYF. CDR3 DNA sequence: TGTGCCAGCAGCTTAGGCTTCACTTGCGGGGGAGGCACAGATACGCAGTATTTT.

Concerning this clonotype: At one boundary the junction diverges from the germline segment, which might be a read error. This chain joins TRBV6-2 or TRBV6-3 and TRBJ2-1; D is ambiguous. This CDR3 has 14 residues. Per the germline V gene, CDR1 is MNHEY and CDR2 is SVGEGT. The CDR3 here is CASSHSSVRGEQFF. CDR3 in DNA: TGTGCCAGCAGTCACTCTTCCGTCCGTGGTGAGCAGTTCTTC.

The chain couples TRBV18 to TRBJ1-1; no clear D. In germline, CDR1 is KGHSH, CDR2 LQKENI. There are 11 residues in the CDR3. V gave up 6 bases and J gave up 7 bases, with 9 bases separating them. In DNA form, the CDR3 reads TGTGCCAGCTCGCGGGGAGATGAAGCTTTCTTT. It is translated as CASSRGDEAFF.

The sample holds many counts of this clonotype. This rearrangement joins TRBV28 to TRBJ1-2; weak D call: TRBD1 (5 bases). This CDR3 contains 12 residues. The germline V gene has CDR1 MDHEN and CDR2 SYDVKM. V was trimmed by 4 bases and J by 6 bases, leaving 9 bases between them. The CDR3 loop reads CASSWGVNGYTF. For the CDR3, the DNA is TGTGCCAGCAGTTGGGGGGTGAATGGCTACACCTTC.

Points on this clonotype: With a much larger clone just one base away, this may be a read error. The CDR3 reads CASSPLTSDTDTQYF. The CDR3 DNA is TGTGCCAGCTCACCCCTGACTAGCGACACAGATACGCAGTATTTT. This chain links TRBV18 with TRBJ2-3; 8 nucleotides agree with TRBD2. This CDR3 is built from 15 residues. V shed 3 bases, J shed 2 bases, and the junction held 4 bases outside the gene matches. CDR1 and CDR2 from the germline V gene are KGHSH and LQKENI.

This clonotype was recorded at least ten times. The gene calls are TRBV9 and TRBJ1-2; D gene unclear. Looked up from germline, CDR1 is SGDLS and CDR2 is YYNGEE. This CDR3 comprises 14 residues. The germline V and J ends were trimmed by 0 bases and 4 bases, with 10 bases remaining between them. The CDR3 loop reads CASSVDSIVYGYTF. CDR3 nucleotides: TGTGCCAGCAGCGTAGATTCGATAGTCTATGGCTACACCTTC.

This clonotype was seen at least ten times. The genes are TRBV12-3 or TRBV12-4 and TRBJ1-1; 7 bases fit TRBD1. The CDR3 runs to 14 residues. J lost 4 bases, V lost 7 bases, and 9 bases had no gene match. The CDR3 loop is CASTDTGVGTEAFF. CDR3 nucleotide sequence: TGTGCCAGCACCGATACAGGGGTGGGCACTGAAGCTTTCTTT.

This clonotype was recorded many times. The CDR3 bases are TGCAGTGCTAGAGGAGGACGGCACAATCAGCCCCAGCATTTT. It translates to CSARGGRHNQPQHF. The genes are TRBV20-1 and TRBJ1-5; D not resolved. Trimming cost V 1 base and J 3 bases, with 10 bases left between them. The CDR3 contains 14 residues. CDR1 DFQATT and CDR2 SNEGSKA come from the germline V gene (reference sequence).

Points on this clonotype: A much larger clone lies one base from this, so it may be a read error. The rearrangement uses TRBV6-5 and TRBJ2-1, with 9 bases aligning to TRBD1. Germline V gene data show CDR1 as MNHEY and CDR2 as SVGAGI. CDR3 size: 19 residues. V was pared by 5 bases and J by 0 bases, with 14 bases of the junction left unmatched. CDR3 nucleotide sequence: TGTGCCAGCAGTCCCCAGATCCTGAAGACAGGGGGCTCCTACAATGAGCAGTTCTTC. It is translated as CASSPQILKTGGSYNEQFF.